These 19 T cell receptor beta chains were all obtained from the same sample, sequenced in a study of blood T cell repertoires in COVID-19. Some clones are missing from TCRdb's copy, which holds only in-frame ones; the method was immunoSEQ multiplex PCR. Of 250,000 to 300,000 clones in the sample, 70% to 90% are singletons; the top ten hold about an eighth. The specimen was peripheral blood. The receptor set was obtained from a woman aged 25 to 39 with COVID-19, enrolled during active disease.

This clone appeared a single time. The chain couples TRBV9 to TRBJ2-1, with 10 bases identical to TRBD2. The germline V gene has CDR1 SGDLS and CDR2 YYNGEE. The CDR3 sequence is 18 residues long. With V trimmed by 0 bases and J by 0 bases, 6 bases remained unmatched. The CDR3 spells CASSVGSGLAVSYNEQFF. CDR3 DNA sequence: TGTGCCAGCAGCGTAGGGTCCGGACTAGCGGTCTCCTACAATGAGCAGTTCTTC.

This chain joins TRBV27 and TRBJ2-7; D might be TRBD2 (5 bases). The CDR3 length is 15 residues. V lost 6 bases, J lost 6 bases, and 21 bases lay in between. In germline, CDR1 is MNHEY, CDR2 SMNVEV (reference sequence). This chain's CDR3 is CASSPEGPRTAEQYF. The CDR3 nucleotides are TGTGCCAGCAGCCCCGAGGGCCCCAGGACCGCCGAGCAGTACTTC.

The rearrangement uses TRBV28 and TRBJ1-2, with D possibly being TRBD1 (5 bases). V was trimmed by 1 base and J by 8 bases, leaving 11 bases between them. CDR3 size: 13 residues. The germline gives CDR1 MDHEN, CDR2 SYDVKM. The CDR3 region is CASSLFRGDGYTF. The CDR3 bases are TGTGCCAGCAGTTTATTTCGGGGGGACGGCTACACCTTC.

This sequence joins TRBV27 and TRBJ1-1; D is possibly TRBD1 (6 bases). Trimming removed 6 bases at V and 5 bases at J, with 22 bases between. The germline V gene encodes CDR1 MNHEY and CDR2 SMNVEV (reference sequence). The CDR3 length is 16 residues. CDR3 bases: TGTGCCAGCAGGTCCTACAGGGAGGGAGGGGGAACTGAAGCTTTCTTT. The encoded protein is CASRSYREGGGTEAFF.

This clone was recorded once. This chain uses TRBV11-3 with TRBJ2-3; 10 bases match TRBD2. V gave up 1 base and J gave up 5 bases; unmatched junction bases: 6. The CDR3 spans 16 residues. CDR1 and CDR2 (germline): SGHNT, YENEEA. CDR3 DNA: TGTGCCAGCAGCTTAGGGAGCGGGGGGGCTGGAGATACGCAGTATTTT. Protein product: CASSLGSGGAGDTQYF.

The table lists this clone with a few counts. The chain employs TRBV6-2 or TRBV6-3 and TRBJ2-7; no clear D. Per germline, CDR1 MNHEY and CDR2 SVGEGT. The CDR3 consists of 16 residues. V was shortened by 6 bases and J by 6 bases, with 24 bases between the two germline ends. CDR3 loop: CASSPLKLTPRLEQYF. CDR3 in DNA: TGTGCCAGCAGCCCACTTAAACTCACGCCACGCCTCGAGCAGTACTTC.

This sequence joins TRBV12-3 or TRBV12-4 and TRBJ1-1; weak D call: TRBD1 (5 bases). This CDR3 spans 11 amino acids. V was cut by 3 bases and J by 8 bases, with 7 bases left in between. CDR3 sequence (DNA): TGTGCCAGCAGTTTCGGGGGAGAAGCTTTCTTT. Translation: CASSFGGEAFF.

The rearrangement uses TRBV10-1 and TRBJ1-4, with no clear D. Deletions cut 3 bases from V and 4 bases from J, with 9 bases between. CDR3 length: 14 residues. Germline V lookup: CDR1 WNHNN, CDR2 SYGVQD (reference sequence). Written as DNA, the CDR3 is TGCGCCAGCAGTGATGGAGACTATAATGAAAAACTGTTTTTT. Its translation is CASSDGDYNEKLFF.

The chain has TRBV7-9 and TRBJ2-3; D possibly corresponds to TRBD1 (5 bases). From germline, CDR1 is SEHNR and CDR2 FQNEAQ (reference sequence). The CDR3 consists of 15 residues. V was shortened by 5 bases and J by 4 bases, with 16 bases between the two germline ends. The CDR3 protein is CASSPTDKGSDTQYF. The CDR3 DNA follows: TGTGCCAGCAGCCCGACAGATAAGGGCTCAGATACGCAGTATTTT.

V is TRBV4-1 and J is TRBJ1-5; D call uncertain. V gave up 0 bases and J gave up 7 bases, with 13 bases separating them. This CDR3 has 15 residues. Germline V gives CDR1 MGHRA, CDR2 YSYEKL. The CDR3 is CASSQDGGGKQPQHF. For the CDR3, the DNA is TGCGCCAGCAGCCAAGATGGAGGCGGGAAACAGCCCCAGCATTTT.

The chain employs TRBV18 and TRBJ2-3; 7 bases map to TRBD2. Germline V gene data show CDR1 as KGHSH and CDR2 as LQKENI. V lost 3 bases, J lost 8 bases, and 8 bases stayed unmatched. The CDR3 extends over 14 amino acids. CDR3 in DNA: TGTGCCAGCTCACCGCCGACTAGCATCAGTACGCAGTATTTT. It specifies CASSPPTSISTQYF. Complete variable domain (other parts from reference TRBV18 and TRBJ2-3): NAGVMQNPRHLVRRRGQEARLRCSPMKGHSHVYWYRQLPEEGLKFMVYLQKENIIDESGMPKERFSAEFPKEGPSILRIQQVVRGDSAAYFCASSPPTSISTQYFGPGTRLTVL.

The chain employs TRBV12-5 and TRBJ1-5, with 7 nucleotides matching TRBD1. CDR1 LGHNT and CDR2 FRNRAP come from the germline V gene. The CDR3 runs 15 residues. Germline trimming cut 6 bases from V and 4 bases from J; bases unmatched to any gene: 9. In DNA, the CDR3 is TGTGCTAGTGGATTTACAGGGGCGCTAAATCAGCCCCAGCATTTT. Translation: CASGFTGALNQPQHF. Based on the CDR3 plus reference TRBV12-5 and TRBJ1-5, the full variable domain is DARVTQTPRHKVTEMGQEVTMRCQPILGHNTVFWYRQTMMQGLELLAYFRNRAPLDDSGMPKDRFSAEMPDATLATLKIQPSEPRDSAVYFCASGFTGALNQPQHFGDGTRLSIL.

This chain connects TRBV19 to TRBJ2-3; 10 bases agree with TRBD1. Germline values: CDR1 LNHDA, CDR2 SQIVND (reference sequence). This CDR3 is 15 amino acids long. V dropped 5 bases and J dropped 4; count of bases not matched to a gene: 6. The CDR3 sequence: CASSDRDRGPDTQYF. CDR3 in DNA: TGTGCCAGTAGTGACCGGGACAGGGGCCCAGATACGCAGTATTTT.

The V call is TRBV7-9, the J call TRBJ2-1; 12 bases are a match to TRBD2. Germline V gives CDR1 SEHNR, CDR2 FQNEAQ (reference sequence). This CDR3 spans 18 amino acids. Trimming removed 1 base from V and 7 bases from J; junction bases left unmatched: 11. The CDR3 loop is CASSLGASGGDPSNEQFF. The CDR3 coding sequence is TGTGCCAGCAGCTTAGGGGCTAGCGGGGGGGACCCCTCGAATGAGCAGTTCTTC.

The chain couples TRBV5-6 to TRBJ1-5; 7 bases fit TRBD1. Germline CDR1 and CDR2: SGHDT and YYEEEE. CDR3 length equals 13 residues. The V gene end was trimmed by 0 bases and the J gene end by 9 bases; junction bases not matched to a gene: 3. CDR3 in DNA: TGTGCCAGCAGCTTGGGACAGGGTTTGCCCCAGCATTTT. Translating it yields CASSLGQGLPQHF.

This clone was observed a handful of times. The chain employs TRBV5-1 and TRBJ2-3, with TRBD2 matching over 7 bases. V lost 4 bases and J lost 0; bases outside the gene matches: 8. Germline V gives CDR1 SGHRS, CDR2 YFSETQ. The CDR3 has 16 residues. The CDR3 is CASSLGDYPSTDTQYF. The CDR3 DNA reads as TGCGCCAGCAGCCTAGGGGACTACCCTAGCACAGATACGCAGTATTTT.

The chain uses TRBV7-6 and TRBJ2-4, with D hard to call. This CDR3 region has 16 residues. V was cut by 1 base and J by 0 bases, with 10 bases left in between. Germline CDR1 reads SGHVS; CDR2 reads FNYEAQ. CDR3 nucleotides: TGTGCCAGCAGCTTAGGTCCCGAGAGAGCCAAAAACATTCAGTACTTC. Encoded protein: CASSLGPERAKNIQYF. The full variable domain, rest sourced from reference TRBV7-6 and TRBJ2-4, is GAGVSQSPRYKVTKRGQDVALRCDPISGHVSLYWYRQALGQGPEFLTYFNYEAQQDKSGLPNDRFSAERPEGSISTLTIQRTEQRDSAMYRCASSLGPERAKNIQYFGAGTRLSVL.

The V call is TRBV6-4, the J call TRBJ2-1, with 8 nucleotides matching TRBD1. Per germline, CDR1 MRHNA and CDR2 SNTAGT. The CDR3 length is 16 residues. V lost 6 bases, J lost 2 bases, and 9 bases stayed unmatched. The CDR3 region has the DNA TGTGCCAGCAGCCCCCTGGACAGGGACCCCTACAATGAGCAGTTCTTC. Translation: CASSPLDRDPYNEQFF.

The V and J genes are TRBV5-6 and TRBJ2-5; the match to TRBD1 covers 8 bases. From germline, CDR1 is SGHDT and CDR2 YYEEEE. This CDR3 contains 16 residues. V was pared by 2 bases and J by 2 bases, with 8 bases of the junction left unmatched. DNA for the CDR3: TGTGCCAGCAGCTTCCCAGGGACAGGACCACAAGAGACCCAGTACTTC. It encodes CASSFPGTGPQETQYF. The variable domain in full, with the rest retrieved from reference TRBV5-6 and TRBJ2-5, is DAGVTQSPTHLIKTRGQQVTLRCSPKSGHDTVSWYQQALGQGPQFIFQYYEEEERQRGNFPDRFSGHQFPNYSSELNVNALLLGDSALYLCASSFPGTGPQETQYFGPGTRLLVL.